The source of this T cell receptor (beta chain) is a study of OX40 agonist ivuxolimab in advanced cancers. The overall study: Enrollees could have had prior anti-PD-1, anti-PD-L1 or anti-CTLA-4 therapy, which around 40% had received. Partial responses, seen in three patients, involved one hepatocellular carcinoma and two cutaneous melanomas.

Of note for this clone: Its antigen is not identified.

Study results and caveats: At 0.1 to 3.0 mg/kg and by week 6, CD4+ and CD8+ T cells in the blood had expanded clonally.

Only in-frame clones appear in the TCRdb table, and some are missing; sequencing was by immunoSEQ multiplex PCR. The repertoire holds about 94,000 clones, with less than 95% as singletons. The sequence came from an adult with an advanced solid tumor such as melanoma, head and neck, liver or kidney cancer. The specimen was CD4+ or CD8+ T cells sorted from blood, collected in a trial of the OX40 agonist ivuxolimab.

The CDR3 sequence: CASSLWTTVNEQFF. Here the CDR3 DNA reads TGTGCCAGCAGCTTGTGGACAACGGTCAATGAGCAGTTCTTC. The chain uses TRBV5-5 and TRBJ2-1, with a tentative D call TRBD1 (5 bases). The CDR3 spans 14 residues. V lost 1 base, J lost 6 bases, and 11 bases lay in between. Germline V gives CDR1 SGHKS, CDR2 YYEKEE (reference sequence).